Sequencing of this TCR beta chain was carried out in a study of shared clonotypes between healthy human individuals. As for the study in general: A couple of female and three male donors aged 18 to 49 were enrolled. Overall study results and limits: Relative to memory subsets, naive subsets generally showed larger estimated richness. Clonotype sharing across donors was expected to vary with sequencing depth.

Concerning this clone itself: Its antigen is as yet unknown.

Trimming removed 1 base from V and 0 bases from J, with 7 bases in between. Germline CDR1 reads SGHVS; CDR2 reads FNYEAQ. The CDR3 totals 14 residues. Sequencing used immunoSEQ multiplex PCR; TCRdb keeps in-frame clones, though not all of them. The sample holds some 580,000 clones, around 97% seen once. The split of CD4+ cells yielded CD45RA+ naive and CD45RA-negative memory subsets. The sample was naive CD4+ T cells sorted from blood. Subset denoted: CD45RA+ positively selected. This TCR was recovered from a woman aged 25 to 39 in good health. The chain recombines TRBV7-6 with TRBJ2-7; D remains unclear. CDR3: CASSLEENSYEQYF. CDR3 sequence (DNA): TGTGCCAGCAGCTTAGAGGAAAACTCCTACGAGCAGTACTTC. Complete variable domain (other parts from reference TRBV7-6 and TRBJ2-7): GAGVSQSPRYKVTKRGQDVALRCDPISGHVSLYWYRQALGQGPEFLTYFNYEAQQDKSGLPNDRFSAERPEGSISTLTIQRTEQRDSAMYRCASSLEENSYEQYFGPGTRLTVT.